Listed below are T cell receptor beta chains from one sample, sequenced in a study of blood T cell repertoires in COVID-19. Only in-frame clones appear in the TCRdb table, and some are missing; sequencing was by immunoSEQ multiplex PCR. The sample lists 200,000 to 250,000 clones, almost 85% occurring once. The sequenced material came from peripheral blood. Receptors originate from a woman aged 70 to 79 with COVID-19, enrolled during active disease. The CDR3 runs from the conserved cysteine through the conserved F or W. A D gene is named only where the DNA matches it firmly.

j_gene: TRBJ1-2
v_gene: TRBV19
d_gene: TRBD1
len: 15
CDR3aa: CASSHGGTGTGGYTF

j_gene: TRBJ2-1
v_gene: TRBV7-2
d_gene: TRBD2
len: 17
CDR3aa: CASSPSGVPEHHNEQFF

j_gene: TRBJ2-7
v_gene: TRBV11-3
d_gene: TRBD2
len: 15
CDR3aa: CASSPGGTSGRATVF

j_gene: TRBJ1-5
v_gene: TRBV6-5
d_gene: -
len: 14
CDR3aa: CASIPSRGNQPQHF

j_gene: TRBJ2-2
v_gene: TRBV7-3
d_gene: -
len: 14
CDR3aa: CASTLDTRLGELFF

j_gene: TRBJ1-3
v_gene: TRBV9
d_gene: -
len: 14
CDR3aa: CASSVVEPGNTIYF

j_gene: TRBJ2-7
v_gene: TRBV11-3
d_gene: -
len: 12
CDR3aa: CASSLSRYEQYF

j_gene: TRBJ1-1
v_gene: TRBV7-2
d_gene: -
len: 14
CDR3aa: CASSLAPVGAEAFF

j_gene: TRBJ1-2
v_gene: TRBV7-9
d_gene: TRBD1
len: 13
CDR3aa: CASSSDRARGYTF

j_gene: TRBJ1-6
v_gene: TRBV5-1
d_gene: TRBD1
len: 15
CDR3aa: CASSWGGQGDSPLHF

j_gene: TRBJ2-3
v_gene: TRBV6-1
d_gene: TRBD1
len: 16
CDR3aa: CASSGGTGFGTDTQYF

j_gene: TRBJ2-1
v_gene: TRBV13
d_gene: TRBD2
len: 21
CDR3aa: CASSLGPVAGGLRNSYNEQFF

j_gene: TRBJ1-1
v_gene: TRBV6-2/TRBV6-3
d_gene: -
len: 17
CDR3aa: CASSYSKAGTRGTEAFF

j_gene: TRBJ2-4
v_gene: TRBV4-1
d_gene: -
len: 17
CDR3aa: CASSHGPPRDVKNIQYF

j_gene: TRBJ1-4
v_gene: TRBV5-1
d_gene: TRBD1
len: 15
CDR3aa: CASSLLGTGGEKLFF

j_gene: TRBJ2-4
v_gene: TRBV11-2
d_gene: -
len: 13
CDR3aa: CASSRVAKNIQYF

j_gene: TRBJ2-7
v_gene: TRBV9
d_gene: TRBD2
len: 15
CDR3aa: CASSAGTSGIYEQYF

j_gene: TRBJ2-2
v_gene: TRBV3-1/TRBV3-2
d_gene: -
len: 14
CDR3aa: CASSQVVAAGELFF

j_gene: TRBJ1-1
v_gene: TRBV5-5
d_gene: -
len: 14
CDR3aa: CASSLWGEVRKAFF

j_gene: TRBJ2-7
v_gene: TRBV20-1
d_gene: TRBD1
len: 14
CDR3aa: CSASVVQGTYEQYF

j_gene: TRBJ2-3
v_gene: TRBV4-2
d_gene: TRBD2
len: 15
CDR3aa: CASGGLAGVSDTQYF

j_gene: TRBJ1-3
v_gene: TRBV5-1
d_gene: TRBD1
len: 17
CDR3aa: CASSLDGQGNSGNTIYF

j_gene: TRBJ1-2
v_gene: TRBV18
d_gene: -
len: 12
CDR3aa: CASSPLAGSYTF

j_gene: TRBJ1-5
v_gene: TRBV29-1
d_gene: -
len: 12
CDR3aa: CSVDTEEGPQHF

j_gene: TRBJ2-3
v_gene: TRBV6-2/TRBV6-3
d_gene: TRBD1
len: 14
CDR3aa: CASSQGARTDTQYF

j_gene: TRBJ1-1
v_gene: TRBV4-3
d_gene: TRBD1
len: 16
CDR3aa: CASSQGPQGESTEAFF

j_gene: TRBJ2-1
v_gene: TRBV9
d_gene: -
len: 16
CDR3aa: CASNPAGGGTYNEQFF

j_gene: TRBJ2-1
v_gene: TRBV15
d_gene: TRBD2
len: 14
CDR3aa: CATSRERENNEQFF

j_gene: TRBJ1-2
v_gene: TRBV2
d_gene: -
len: 14
CDR3aa: CASRPDTHDYGYTF

j_gene: TRBJ2-7
v_gene: TRBV2
d_gene: TRBD2
len: 17
CDR3aa: CASTRTSGRTSSYEQYF

j_gene: TRBJ1-2
v_gene: TRBV19
d_gene: TRBD1
len: 15
CDR3aa: CASTGSGQAYYGYTF

j_gene: TRBJ1-5
v_gene: TRBV6-2/TRBV6-3
d_gene: -
len: 15
CDR3aa: CASSHGGFGNQPQHF

j_gene: TRBJ1-1
v_gene: TRBV10-3
d_gene: -
len: 15
CDR3aa: CAISDKGQGDTEAFF

j_gene: TRBJ2-3
v_gene: TRBV27
d_gene: TRBD1
len: 15
CDR3aa: CASSQDRGFRDTQYF

j_gene: TRBJ2-7
v_gene: TRBV28
d_gene: TRBD1
len: 14
CDR3aa: CASSPTGVVREQYF

j_gene: TRBJ1-3
v_gene: TRBV4-3
d_gene: -
len: 16
CDR3aa: CASSQTGVNSGNTIYF

j_gene: TRBJ2-1
v_gene: TRBV27
d_gene: -
len: 14
CDR3aa: CASSLGGPYNEQFF

j_gene: TRBJ2-1
v_gene: TRBV15
d_gene: TRBD1
len: 14
CDR3aa: CATSRRDRPNEQFF

j_gene: TRBJ1-2
v_gene: TRBV2
d_gene: TRBD1
len: 16
CDR3aa: CASSDWDRGPTNGYTF

j_gene: TRBJ2-7
v_gene: TRBV7-2
d_gene: -
len: 15
CDR3aa: CASSLAGQPPTEQYF

j_gene: TRBJ1-3
v_gene: TRBV4-3
d_gene: TRBD1
len: 17
CDR3aa: CASSPRDRGLSGNTIYF

j_gene: TRBJ2-3
v_gene: TRBV27
d_gene: TRBD2
len: 17
CDR3aa: CASLKSRTSGSTDTQYF

j_gene: TRBJ1-5
v_gene: TRBV12-3/TRBV12-4
d_gene: TRBD1
len: 13
CDR3aa: CASSFQGEQPQHF

j_gene: TRBJ2-1
v_gene: TRBV30
d_gene: TRBD2
len: 12
CDR3aa: CAWNSGGSGQFF

j_gene: TRBJ2-7
v_gene: TRBV7-2
d_gene: TRBD1
len: 12
CDR3aa: CASSLGDSLQYF

j_gene: TRBJ1-2
v_gene: TRBV28
d_gene: -
len: 12
CDR3aa: CASSPEGYGYTF

j_gene: TRBJ1-5
v_gene: TRBV11-2
d_gene: -
len: 16
CDR3aa: CASSNHRQVSNQPQHF

j_gene: TRBJ2-1
v_gene: TRBV5-1
d_gene: -
len: 13
CDR3aa: CASSLDSYNEQFF

j_gene: TRBJ2-3
v_gene: TRBV6-4
d_gene: TRBD2
len: 15
CDR3aa: CASSDTSGGTDTQYF

j_gene: TRBJ1-1
v_gene: TRBV6-2/TRBV6-3
d_gene: -
len: 13
CDR3aa: CASSPQGNTEAFF

j_gene: TRBJ1-2
v_gene: TRBV5-8
d_gene: -
len: 12
CDR3aa: CASSFRVYGYTF

j_gene: TRBJ2-1
v_gene: TRBV7-9
d_gene: -
len: 12
CDR3aa: CASSKQGNEQFF

j_gene: TRBJ2-3
v_gene: TRBV6-5
d_gene: TRBD2
len: 15
CDR3aa: CASRAGTSSTDTQYF

j_gene: TRBJ1-3
v_gene: TRBV5-1
d_gene: -
len: 16
CDR3aa: CASSLGQSLSGNTIYF

j_gene: TRBJ2-6
v_gene: TRBV7-2
d_gene: -
len: 15
CDR3aa: CASTPQVYGANVLTF

j_gene: TRBJ2-2
v_gene: TRBV7-3
d_gene: -
len: 14
CDR3aa: CASSKDRNTGELFF

j_gene: TRBJ2-6
v_gene: TRBV6-2/TRBV6-3
d_gene: -
len: 15
CDR3aa: CASSSQWAGANVLTF

j_gene: TRBJ1-5
v_gene: TRBV5-6
d_gene: -
len: 14
CDR3aa: CASSSRDNNQPQHF